This TCR beta chain is drawn from a study of T cell repertoires in cytomegalovirus infection. Whole-study context: Evidence of both CMV infection and a matching HLA type came from public TCR beta signatures.

TCRdb itself ran the reads through MiXCR, one entry per CDR3 protein. The table has 600,000 to 800,000 distinct CDR3 sequences, less than 25% seen once; the top ten hold 6.5% to 10%. The V gene lost 1 base and the J gene lost 5 bases, with 11 bases spanning the gap. The CDR3 runs 14 residues. Germline V gene lookup returns CDR1 LNHDA and CDR2 SQIVND (reference sequence). The chain links TRBV19 to TRBJ2-5, with D perhaps TRBD1 or TRBD2 (7 bases each). What was sequenced was CD8+ T cells from PBMCs. The sequence came from a human donor in good health (CMV status not recorded). Some clones in this sample may be carry-over from other donors' samples. The CDR3, as DNA: TGTGCCAGTAGTATAGGACAGGGAGGGGAGACCCAGTACTTC. It codes for CASSIGQGGETQYF.